Below are 2 T cell receptor beta chains sequenced from a single sample in a study of T cells after yellow fever vaccination. Via MiXCR, TCRdb re-called the 5' RACE reads, giving one row per CDR3 protein. The table shows 620,000 or so distinct CDR3 sequences, with approximately 13% occurring only once. The source material was PBMCs, sampled on the day of the yellow fever booster vaccination. The receptor source for this set is a man aged 25-45 years who received the YFV17D yellow fever vaccine.

The rearrangement uses TRBV12-3 or TRBV12-4 and TRBJ2-3; 13 positions agree with TRBD2. The CDR3 loop spans 15 amino acids. Losses at the gene ends were 5 bases for V and 6 bases for J; bases not matched to a gene: 5. CDR3 bases: TGTGCCAGCAGTATAGGACTAGCGGGAGAGGATACGCAGTATTTT. This codes for CASSIGLAGEDTQYF.

In DNA, the CDR3 is TGTGCCAGTAGTTCACGAATGAGTCAGCCCCAGCATTTT. Encoded protein: CASSSRMSQPQHF. The rearrangement links TRBV19 to TRBJ1-5; no clear D gene. Germline V gene sequence: CDR1 LNHDA, CDR2 SQIVND (reference sequence). The CDR3 sequence is 13 residues long. V was pared by 5 bases and J by 6 bases, with 11 bases between.